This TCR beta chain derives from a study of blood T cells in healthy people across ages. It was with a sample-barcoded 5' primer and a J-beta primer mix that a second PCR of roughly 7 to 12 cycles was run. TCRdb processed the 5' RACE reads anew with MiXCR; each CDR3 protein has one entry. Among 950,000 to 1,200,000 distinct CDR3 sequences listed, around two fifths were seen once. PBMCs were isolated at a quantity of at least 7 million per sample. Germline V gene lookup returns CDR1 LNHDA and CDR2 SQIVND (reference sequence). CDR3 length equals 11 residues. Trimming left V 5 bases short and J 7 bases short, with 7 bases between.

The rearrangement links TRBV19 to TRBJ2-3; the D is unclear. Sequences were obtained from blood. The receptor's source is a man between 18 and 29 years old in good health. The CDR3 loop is CASSAGNTQYF. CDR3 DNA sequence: TGTGCCAGTAGTGCTGGGAATACGCAGTATTTT.